Detailed here is one T cell receptor beta chain. Antigen specificity is unknown. Since a much larger clone is just one base distant, this may be a read error. The sample belongs to a study of molecular identifiers for immune sequencing clone quantification. Looking at the study overall: Split five ways in replicates, RNA from roughly 20,000 or 100,000 naive CD8 cells had four portions sequenced. The study, taken as a whole, reports: In naive cells, clones above 20 RNA copies held under 1% of molecules, whereas in effector cells they held over 98%. Spiked Jurkat TCR RNA equivalent to one cell reportedly surfaced among about 1 million naive cells.

Preparation methods for the bulk TCR libraries were those previously described, with listed TCR primers. A single record per CDR3 protein comes from TCRdb applying MiXCR to the PCR reads. The sample comprises more than 250,000 distinct CDR3 sequences, about 21% of which are singletons, and approximately 0.8% rests with the top ten. This CDR3 comprises 15 residues. Germline V gives CDR1 DFQATT, CDR2 SNEGSKA (reference sequence). The V and J genes are TRBV20-1 and TRBJ2-7; 7 bases map to TRBD2. Sequenced material: naive CD8+ T cells from blood, with Jurkat cell RNA spiked in. Specified subset: FACS-sorted CD8+CD4-CCR7+CD45RA+ naive T cells. The TCR was taken from a human donor in good health. Some libraries in this study had Jurkat cell RNA spiked in. The CDR3 sequence: CSAILSGDQQYGQYF. The CDR3 coding sequence is TGCAGTGCTATCTTAAGCGGGGATCAACAGTACGGGCAGTACTTC.